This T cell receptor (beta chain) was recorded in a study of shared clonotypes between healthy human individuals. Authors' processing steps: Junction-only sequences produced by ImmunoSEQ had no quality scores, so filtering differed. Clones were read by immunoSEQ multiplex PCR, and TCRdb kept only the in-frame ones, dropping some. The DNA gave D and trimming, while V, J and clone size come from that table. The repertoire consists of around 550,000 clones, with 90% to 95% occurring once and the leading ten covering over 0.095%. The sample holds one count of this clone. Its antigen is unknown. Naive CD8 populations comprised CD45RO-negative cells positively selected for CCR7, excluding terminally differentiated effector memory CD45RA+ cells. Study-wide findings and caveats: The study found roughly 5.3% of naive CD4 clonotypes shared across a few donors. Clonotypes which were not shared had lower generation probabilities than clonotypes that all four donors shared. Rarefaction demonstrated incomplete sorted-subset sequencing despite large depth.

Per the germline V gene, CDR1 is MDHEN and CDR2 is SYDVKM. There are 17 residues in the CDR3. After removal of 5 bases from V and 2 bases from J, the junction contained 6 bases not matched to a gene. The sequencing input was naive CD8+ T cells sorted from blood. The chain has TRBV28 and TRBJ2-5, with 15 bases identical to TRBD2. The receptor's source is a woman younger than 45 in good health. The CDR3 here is CASSPGTSGRLQETQYF. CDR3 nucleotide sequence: TGTGCCAGCAGTCCGGGGACTAGCGGGAGGTTGCAAGAGACCCAGTACTTC. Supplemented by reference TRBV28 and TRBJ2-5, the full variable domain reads DVKVTQSSRYLVKRTGEKVFLECVQDMDHENMFWYRQDPGLGLRLIYFSYDVKMKEKGDIPEGYSVSREKKERFSLILESASTNQTSMYLCASSPGTSGRLQETQYFGPGTRLLVL.